This T cell receptor beta chain was identified in a study of T cells after yellow fever vaccination. Study-level findings and limits: Relatively few clonotypes were ones that appeared in both CD4 and CD8 compartments. FACS-sorted repertoires could contain abundant clonotypes contaminating from the bulk population.

Concerning this clonotype: Its matching antigen is unknown.

V shed 0 bases and J shed 8 bases, with 6 bases lying between them. CDR1 is SGDLS, CDR2 YYNGEE, per germline. The CDR3 sequence is 12 residues long. Researchers made TCR cDNA using 5'RACE template switching, and this step added a universal primer site and UMIs. In TCRdb, the 5' RACE reads were re-called with MiXCR into one record per CDR3 protein. The data show roughly 310,000 distinct CDR3 sequences, 3.6% seen once. The source of this sequence is a young man who received the YFV17D yellow fever vaccine. The chain employs TRBV9 and TRBJ2-1, with D perhaps TRBD2 (6 bases). The sequenced sample was PBMCs, obtained on the day of the yellow fever booster vaccination. The CDR3 is CASSVVADEQFF. DNA for the CDR3: TGTGCCAGCAGCGTAGTAGCGGATGAGCAGTTCTTC.